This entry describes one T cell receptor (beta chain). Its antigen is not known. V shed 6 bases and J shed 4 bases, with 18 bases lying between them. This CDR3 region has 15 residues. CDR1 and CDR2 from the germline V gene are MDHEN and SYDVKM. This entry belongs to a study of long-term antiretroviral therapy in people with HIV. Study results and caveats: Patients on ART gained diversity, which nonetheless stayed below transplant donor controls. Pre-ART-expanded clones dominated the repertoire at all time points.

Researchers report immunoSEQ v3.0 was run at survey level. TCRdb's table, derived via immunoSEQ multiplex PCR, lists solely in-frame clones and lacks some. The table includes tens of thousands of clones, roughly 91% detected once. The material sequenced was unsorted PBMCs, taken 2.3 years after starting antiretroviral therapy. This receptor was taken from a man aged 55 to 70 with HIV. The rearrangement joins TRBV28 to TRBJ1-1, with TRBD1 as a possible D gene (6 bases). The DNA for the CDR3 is TGTGCCAGCAGGGCGGAGGGGGGGCGCGTCACTGAAGCTTTCTTT. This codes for CASRAEGGRVTEAFF.